The 29 T cell receptor beta chains presented below share a single source sample, sequenced in a study of shared clonotypes between healthy human individuals. Profiling relied on immunoSEQ multiplex PCR, and the TCRdb table lists in-frame clones only, not all of them. Among about 2.4 million clones, approximately 90% were seen once, and the ten largest hold over 0.12%. Input material: naive CD4+ T cells sorted from blood. Described subset: CD45RA+ positively selected. The receptors stem from a man aged 18 to 30 in good health.

The V gene is TRBV18, the J gene TRBJ1-4, with D hard to call. Germline V gene lookup returns CDR1 KGHSH and CDR2 LQKENI. The CDR3 length is 15 residues. The V and J ends lost 3 bases and 2 bases respectively, with 10 bases between them. CDR3 bases: TGTGCCAGCTCACCCCCCGGGTACACTAATGAAAAACTGTTTTTT. This encodes CASSPPGYTNEKLFF.

The chain joins TRBV11-2 to TRBJ2-7; perhaps TRBD2 as D (6 bases). This CDR3 contains 15 residues. Trimming took 2 bases from V and 3 from J, leaving 14 bases between them. The germline V gene encodes CDR1 SGHAT and CDR2 FQNNGV. The DNA for the CDR3 is TGTGCCAGCAGCTTATTGACGGGACTCAACTACGAGCAGTACTTC. Translation gives CASSLLTGLNYEQYF.

The chain carries TRBV7-9 and TRBJ1-4; a weak D match, TRBD1 (5 bases). Germline V lookup: CDR1 SEHNR, CDR2 FQNEAQ (reference sequence). Between the trimmed V and J ends, which lost 0 bases and 8 bases, there was a span of 10 bases. This CDR3 has 14 amino acids. The CDR3 DNA reads TGTGCCAGCAGCTTAGCGGGATCAGGGGAAAAACTGTTTTTT. Translating gives CASSLAGSGEKLFF.

A note on this clone: Within the sample, other DNA sequences also encode this same CDR3. The chain is built from TRBV19 and TRBJ1-3; no firm D call. The CDR3 has 13 amino acids. Trimming left V 3 bases short and J 0 bases short, with 3 bases between. In germline, CDR1 is LNHDA, CDR2 SQIVND (reference sequence). The CDR3 here is CASSISSGNTIYF. CDR3 bases: TGTGCCAGTAGTATCAGCTCTGGAAACACCATATATTTT.

This chain connects TRBV6-5 to TRBJ1-4; tentative D call: TRBD1 (5 bases). V lost 6 bases, J lost 3 bases, and 11 bases lay in between. The germline V gene encodes CDR1 MNHEY and CDR2 SVGAGI. This CDR3 spans 14 amino acids. In DNA, the CDR3 is TGTGCCAGCAGCTGGGGCAGAGCTAATGAAAAACTGTTTTTT. Translating gives CASSWGRANEKLFF.

The chain is built from TRBV29-1 and TRBJ1-1; D possibly corresponds to TRBD1 (5 bases). Germline V gene data show CDR1 as SQVTM and CDR2 as ANQGSEA. The CDR3 has 14 residues. Trimming took 2 bases from V and 1 from J, leaving 11 bases between them. The CDR3 DNA reads TGCAGCGTTGAAAGACGGGGGGGGAACACTGAAGCTTTCTTT. Encoded protein: CSVERRGGNTEAFF.

This clone is a singleton in its sample. V and J are TRBV5-6 and TRBJ2-5, with unresolved D. V was trimmed by 4 bases and J by 1 base, leaving 11 bases between them. The CDR3 sequence is 14 residues long. Germline V lookup: CDR1 SGHDT, CDR2 YYEEEE. The CDR3 reads CASSKRGSQETQYF. CDR3 DNA: TGTGCCAGCAGCAAAAGAGGATCCCAAGAGACCCAGTACTTC.

The chain uses TRBV9 and TRBJ1-3; no definite D call. In germline, CDR1 is SGDLS, CDR2 YYNGEE. There are 14 residues in the CDR3. V lost 0 bases, J lost 2 bases, and 6 bases lay in between. The CDR3 is CASSVEVAGNTIYF. In DNA, the CDR3 is TGTGCCAGCAGCGTAGAGGTGGCTGGAAACACCATATATTTT.

About this clone itself: Other DNA sequences in this specimen translate into the identical CDR3. V and J are TRBV6-4 and TRBJ1-2; tentatively, D is TRBD1 (5 bases). Germline-derived CDR1 and CDR2 are MRHNA and SNTAGT. This CDR3 is built from 13 residues. V lost 0 bases and J lost 4, with 6 bases in between. The CDR3 coding sequence is TGTGCCAGCAGTGACTCTACAGGCTATGGCTACACCTTC. Its protein is CASSDSTGYGYTF.

The J gene is TRBJ1-3, the V gene TRBV5-6, with TRBD1 as a possible D gene (6 bases). V lost 3 bases to trimming and J lost 0 bases, with 13 bases between them. This CDR3 has 16 amino acids. Germline loops: CDR1 SGHDT, CDR2 YYEEEE. The CDR3 loop is CASSSLGGLSGNTIYF. DNA for the CDR3: TGTGCCAGCAGCTCACTCGGGGGGCTCTCTGGAAACACCATATATTTT.

Of note for this clone: The junction differs from germline at one of its ends, possibly a read error. The V and J genes are TRBV30 and TRBJ2-7; TRBD1 might be the D (6 bases). CDR1 and CDR2 (germline): GTSNPN, SVGIG (reference sequence). The CDR3 has 11 amino acids. The CDR3 DNA reads as TGCGGGGCGGGCCCTAGGGGGGAGCAGTACTTC. Translating it yields CGAGPRGEQYF.

The V and J genes are TRBV5-6 and TRBJ2-3; 9 bases are shared with TRBD1. The CDR3 sequence is 16 residues long. V dropped 7 bases and J dropped 3; count of bases not matched to a gene: 12. Germline V CDR1 and CDR2: SGHDT, YYEEEE. The CDR3 loop is CASVTGGRMITDTQYF. CDR3 coding DNA: TGTGCCAGCGTTACAGGGGGCAGGATGATTACAGATACGCAGTATTTT.

On this clone: Different DNA sequences within this sample yield the same CDR3. The rearrangement uses TRBV19 and TRBJ1-1; D is undetermined. V gave up 5 bases and J gave up 1 base, with 8 bases separating them. This CDR3 spans 13 amino acids. The germline CDR1 and CDR2 sequences are LNHDA and SQIVND (reference sequence). The CDR3 here is CASSEGTNTEAFF. CDR3 sequence (DNA): TGTGCCAGTAGTGAGGGAACGAACACTGAAGCTTTCTTT.

This clone was observed a handful of times. The chain carries TRBV6-5 and TRBJ1-6, with D unclear. CDR3 length: 13 amino acids. V lost 5 bases and J 9 bases, leaving 11 bases between the germline ends. Germline CDR1 is MNHEY and CDR2 is SVGAGI. This chain's CDR3 is CASSIGLVSPLHF. CDR3 DNA: TGTGCCAGCAGTATTGGCCTAGTTTCACCCCTCCACTTT.

This chain joins TRBV7-9 and TRBJ2-7; 7 bases agree with TRBD1. The germline V gene has CDR1 SEHNR and CDR2 FQNEAQ (reference sequence). The CDR3 is made up of 13 amino acids. The trim removed 6 bases at V and 6 bases at J, leaving 8 bases unmatched. The DNA for the CDR3 is TGTGCCAGCAGACGCGACAGGGTGGGCGAGCAGTACTTC. Amino acid sequence: CASRRDRVGEQYF.

The rearrangement uses TRBV27 and TRBJ1-6; 8 nucleotides line up with TRBD1. Germline CDR1 and CDR2: MNHEY and SMNVEV (reference sequence). J gave up 7 bases and V 4 bases, and 6 bases lay outside the gene matches. The CDR3 extends over 15 amino acids. The CDR3 sequence: CASSSDRVFNSPLHF. The CDR3 DNA reads as TGTGCCAGCAGTTCGGACAGGGTCTTCAATTCACCCCTCCACTTT.

This clone was picked up one time. The chain links TRBV2 to TRBJ2-1; D remains unclear. The CDR3 runs to 11 residues. Trimming pared 9 bases from V and 2 bases from J, leaving 5 bases between. The germline V gene has CDR1 SNHLY and CDR2 FYNNEI. Here the CDR3 DNA reads TGTGCCAGTGACGCCTACAATGAGCAGTTCTTC. This encodes CASDAYNEQFF.

In the case of this clone: Distinct nucleotide sequences in the sample also encode this CDR3. The chain uses TRBV2 and TRBJ2-7; D may be TRBD2 (6 bases). Trimming pared 6 bases from V and 4 bases from J, leaving 10 bases between. This CDR3 is built from 12 residues. CDR1 is SNHLY and CDR2 is FYNNEI in the germline V gene. CDR3 residues: CASREGGYEQYF. CDR3 bases: TGTGCCAGCAGGGAGGGTGGATACGAGCAGTACTTC. Full variable domain (rest looked up from reference TRBV2 and TRBJ2-7): EPEVTQTPSHQVTQMGQEVILRCVPISNHLYFYWYRQILGQKVEFLVSFYNNEISEKSEIFDDQFSVERPDGSNFTLKIRSTKLEDSAMYFCASREGGYEQYFGPGTRLTVT.

The rearrangement uses TRBV7-9 and TRBJ1-3; D unclear. Trimming removed 0 bases at V and 8 bases at J, with 2 bases between. This CDR3 has 11 residues. Germline V gives CDR1 SEHNR, CDR2 FQNEAQ (reference sequence). For the CDR3, the DNA is TGTGCCAGCAGCTTAGCGGACACCATATATTTT. It translates to CASSLADTIYF. Complete variable domain (other parts from reference TRBV7-9 and TRBJ1-3): DTGVSQNPRHKITKRGQNVTFRCDPISEHNRLYWYRQTLGQGPEFLTYFQNEAQLEKSRLLSDRFSAERPKGSFSTLEIQRTEQGDSAMYLCASSLADTIYFGEGSWLTVV.

This clone appeared once. One end of the junction varies from germline; a read error may be responsible. This sample also contains other DNA sequences that code for the same CDR3. The V call is TRBV6-1, the J call TRBJ2-7; D not resolved. The CDR3 is 15 amino acids. CDR1 is MNHNS and CDR2 is SASEGT in the germline V gene. CDR3 bases: TGTGCTAGCAGTGAAGGGTCCGTTAGGGCCTACGAGCAGTACTTC. Amino acids: CASSEGSVRAYEQYF.

As DNA, the CDR3 is TGTGCCAGCAGCTGGGGGACTAGTTCTGACGGGGAGCTGTTTTTT. Translated, it gives CASSWGTSSDGELFF. V is TRBV13 and J is TRBJ2-2; TRBD2 agrees at 8 bases. The ends lost 4 bases at V and 7 bases at J; junction bases unmatched: 8. Germline CDR1 and CDR2: PRHDT and FYEKMQ (reference sequence). The CDR3 totals 15 residues.

CDR3 loop: CAWSGLRQGGEQYF. For the CDR3, the DNA is TGTGCCTGGAGTGGACTAAGACAGGGAGGCGAGCAGTACTTC. The rearrangement links TRBV30 to TRBJ2-7, with D maybe TRBD1 (7 bases). V was trimmed by 1 base and J by 6 bases, leaving 16 bases between them. CDR1 and CDR2 (germline): GTSNPN, SVGIG (reference sequence). The CDR3 has 14 residues.

The rearrangement joins TRBV20-1 to TRBJ2-5; D ambiguous. CDR1 is DFQATT and CDR2 is SNEGSKA in the germline V gene (reference sequence). The CDR3 has 11 amino acids. Trimming removed 6 bases from V and 7 bases from J, with 12 bases in between. The CDR3, as DNA: TGCAGTGCCACCCCTGCACGGACCCAGTACTTC. It codes for CSATPARTQYF.

The chain links TRBV15 to TRBJ2-1; weak D call: TRBD2 (6 bases). Germline V lookup: CDR1 LNHNV, CDR2 YYDKDF (reference sequence). The V end was cut by 2 bases, the J end by 0 bases, with 11 bases between. The CDR3 contains 16 residues. The CDR3, as DNA: TGTGCCACCAGCAGATGGGGGGAGAGCTCCTACAATGAGCAGTTCTTC. Translated: CATSRWGESSYNEQFF.

The V call is TRBV27, the J call TRBJ1-6; TRBD1 matches 7 bases. Germline loops: CDR1 MNHEY, CDR2 SMNVEV (reference sequence). The CDR3 is 13 residues long. Unmatched junction bases numbered 3, after V lost 6 bases and J lost 7 bases. The CDR3 bases are TGTGCCAGCAGCTGGGACAGAAATTCACCCCTCCACTTT. Amino acid sequence: CASSWDRNSPLHF.

Details on this clone: The sample contains more than one DNA sequence encoding this CDR3. The chain employs TRBV18 and TRBJ1-1; 9 bases line up with TRBD1. V shed 5 bases, J shed 1 base, and the junction held 2 bases outside the gene matches. Germline lookup yields CDR1 KGHSH and CDR2 LQKENI. The CDR3 is 14 amino acids. The CDR3 loop is CASSSGQGNTEAFF. DNA for the CDR3: TGTGCCAGCTCATCGGGACAGGGGAACACTGAAGCTTTCTTT.

The J gene is TRBJ2-7, the V gene TRBV5-1, with 10 positions matching TRBD2. Trimming cost V 3 bases and J 3 bases; bases outside gene matches: 9. This CDR3 region has 16 residues. Germline V lookup: CDR1 SGHRS, CDR2 YFSETQ. The CDR3 loop is CASSWAQREGLYEQYF. The CDR3 DNA sequence: TGCGCCAGCAGCTGGGCCCAGCGGGAGGGCCTCTACGAGCAGTACTTC.

This clone occurred once. The V gene is TRBV4-1, the J gene TRBJ2-1, with TRBD2 matching 16 bases. The CDR3 contains 19 residues. CDR1 and CDR2 (germline): MGHRA, YSYEKL. V lost 5 bases to trimming and J lost 0 bases; unmatched junction nucleotides: 7. The CDR3 spells CASSVRGLAGGSSYNEQFF. CDR3 DNA: TGCGCCAGCAGCGTAAGGGGACTAGCGGGAGGGAGCTCCTACAATGAGCAGTTCTTC.

Concerning this clone itself: The sample contains more than one DNA sequence encoding this CDR3. The chain couples TRBV29-1 to TRBJ1-2; perhaps TRBD1 as D (6 bases). The CDR3 has 14 amino acids. Germline CDR1 reads SQVTM; CDR2 reads ANQGSEA. Trimming pared 1 base from V and 6 bases from J, leaving 15 bases between. DNA of the CDR3: TGCAGCGTTGAAGGCGGGCAGGGGCTGAATGGCTACACCTTC. Its protein is CSVEGGQGLNGYTF.